One sample yielded the 23 T cell receptor beta chains listed below, sequenced in a study of T-cell reconstitution after alpha-beta-depleted transplantation in children. Researchers prepared the TCRbeta library using unique molecular identifiers, the study reports. TCRdb itself ran the PCR reads through MiXCR, one entry per CDR3 protein. The sample lists 400,000 to 500,000 distinct CDR3 sequences; under 13% were seen once. Sequenced material: PBMCs from the stem cell graft donor, taken from the stem cell graft. These receptors originate from a human donor who donated a stem cell graft to a child with acute myeloid leukemia.

The J gene is TRBJ2-3, the V gene TRBV7-2; D gene unclear. The CDR3 length is 15 residues. CDR1 SGHTA and CDR2 FQGNSA come from the germline V gene. Trimming pared 2 bases from V and 3 bases from J, leaving 12 bases between. The CDR3 coding sequence is TGTGCCAGCAGCTTATTGGGCGGACCTACAGATACGCAGTATTTT. It yields the protein CASSLLGGPTDTQYF.

V and J are TRBV19 and TRBJ2-7, with 7 bases lining up with TRBD1. V was pared by 10 bases and J by 7 bases, with 13 bases of the junction left unmatched. Per the germline V gene, CDR1 is LNHDA and CDR2 is SQIVND (reference sequence). This CDR3 spans 13 amino acids. The CDR3 is CANSGGPGEEQYF. The CDR3 DNA reads TGTGCCAACTCAGGGGGACCCGGGGAAGAGCAGTACTTC.

This clonotype was counted ten times or more. The chain uses TRBV7-3 and TRBJ2-2, with 13 bases aligning to TRBD2. From germline, CDR1 is SGHTA and CDR2 FQGTGA. This CDR3 region has 20 residues. V shed 5 bases, J shed 3 bases, and the junction held 15 bases outside the gene matches. The CDR3 nucleotides are TGTGCCAGCAGCCAGACTTACTTCGGACTAGCGGGAGTAGACACCGGGGAGCTGTTTTTT. Protein sequence: CASSQTYFGLAGVDTGELFF.

The J gene is TRBJ2-3, the V gene TRBV7-9, with 7 positions matching TRBD2. The V segment lost 2 bases and the J segment 2 bases; nucleotides outside the gene matches: 7. The CDR3 spans 16 residues. CDR1 SEHNR and CDR2 FQNEAQ come from the germline V gene (reference sequence). This CDR3 reads CASSLRASGYTDTQYF. Here the CDR3 DNA reads TGTGCCAGCAGCTTAAGGGCTAGCGGCTACACAGATACGCAGTATTTT.

The genes are TRBV20-1 and TRBJ1-2; 9 bases are shared with TRBD1. Germline lookup yields CDR1 DFQATT and CDR2 SNEGSKA (reference sequence). V shed 6 bases and J 1 base; nucleotides not matched to a gene: 12. The CDR3 loop spans 16 amino acids. The CDR3 loop is CSANPGQGGHNYGYTF. In DNA, the CDR3 is TGCAGTGCAAACCCGGGACAGGGAGGACATAACTATGGCTACACCTTC.

This clonotype was counted at least ten times. CDR3: CSVGDSGSETGELFF. In DNA form, the CDR3 reads TGCAGCGTTGGCGATAGCGGGAGTGAAACCGGGGAGCTGTTTTTT. The rearrangement uses TRBV29-1 and TRBJ2-2; 9 nucleotides align to TRBD2. Looked up from germline, CDR1 is SQVTM and CDR2 is ANQGSEA. The length of the CDR3 is 15 residues. V shed 4 bases and J 5 bases; nucleotides not matched to a gene: 8.

This chain uses TRBV7-2 with TRBJ2-1; TRBD1 matches 10 bases. With V trimmed by 5 bases and J by 6 bases, 10 bases remained unmatched. This CDR3 comprises 16 residues. Germline-derived CDR1 and CDR2 are SGHTA and FQGNSA. The CDR3 DNA sequence: TGTGCCAGCAGCCCTACATCCGGGACAGGGGTCAATGAGCAGTTCTTC. Translating gives CASSPTSGTGVNEQFF.

In its sample, this clonotype was seen many times. The chain has TRBV6-1 and TRBJ1-1; 8 nucleotides match TRBD1. Germline CDR1 MNHNS, CDR2 SASEGT. The V gene end was trimmed by 6 bases and the J gene end by 4 bases; junction bases not matched to a gene: 7. CDR3 length: 14 amino acids. CDR3 sequence reads: CASRETGAVTEAFF. CDR3 in DNA: TGTGCCAGCAGAGAGACAGGGGCCGTCACTGAAGCTTTCTTT.

The sample holds a few counts of this clonotype. V usage is TRBV5-1 and J usage is TRBJ2-5; tentative D call: TRBD2 (6 bases). CDR1 SGHRS and CDR2 YFSETQ come from the germline V gene. The V end lost 4 bases, the J end lost 5 bases, and 12 bases lay between the germline ends. The CDR3 extends over 13 amino acids. In DNA form, the CDR3 reads TGCGCCAGCAGCGGCGGGGCCGTGGAGACCCAGTACTTC. It yields the protein CASSGGAVETQYF.

The gene calls are TRBV18 and TRBJ1-1; D might be TRBD1 (5 bases). The CDR3 is made up of 15 amino acids. Between the trimmed V and J ends, which lost 1 base and 0 bases, there was a span of 9 bases. Germline V gives CDR1 KGHSH, CDR2 LQKENI. The CDR3 sequence: CASSPRGSMNTEAFF. The CDR3 coding sequence is TGTGCCAGCTCACCACGGGGCTCCATGAACACTGAAGCTTTCTTT.

This clonotype was seen at least ten times. The chain carries TRBV5-1 and TRBJ2-2; no definite D call. Germline CDR1 and CDR2: SGHRS and YFSETQ. CDR3 length: 14 residues. Deletions cut 1 base from V and 3 bases from J, with 7 bases between. This CDR3 reads CASSLTFDTGELFF. In DNA, the CDR3 is TGCGCCAGCAGCTTGACGTTCGACACCGGGGAGCTGTTTTTT.

In its sample, this clonotype was seen a few times. The chain recombines TRBV5-1 with TRBJ2-3; 10 bases are a match to TRBD2. Germline assignment: CDR1 SGHRS and CDR2 YFSETQ. The CDR3 is made up of 15 amino acids. V lost 4 bases to trimming and J lost 2 bases; unmatched junction nucleotides: 4. The DNA of the CDR3 is TGCGCCAGCAGCATAGGACTAGCGGTCACAGATACGCAGTATTTT. Translated: CASSIGLAVTDTQYF.

This clonotype has just a few counts. The V gene is TRBV7-2, the J gene TRBJ2-2; 9 positions match TRBD1. This CDR3 region has 15 residues. Germline CDR1 SGHTA, CDR2 FQGNSA. Trimming took 4 bases from V and 5 from J; bases not matched to a gene: 5. The CDR3 nucleotides read TGTGCCAGCAGCTCTATTGGACAGGGGACCGGGGAGCTGTTTTTT. It specifies CASSSIGQGTGELFF.

In its sample, this clonotype was seen a few times. The chain combines TRBV7-9 with TRBJ1-4, with a weak D call TRBD1 (6 bases). CDR3 size: 13 residues. CDR1 SEHNR and CDR2 FQNEAQ come from the germline V gene (reference sequence). Trimming left V 6 bases short and J 8 bases short, with 13 bases between. The CDR3 is CASRQGLIEKLFF. CDR3 DNA: TGTGCCAGCAGACAGGGTTTGATCGAAAAACTGTTTTTT.

The J gene is TRBJ2-7, the V gene TRBV30; D is unresolved. Germline CDR1 and CDR2: GTSNPN and SVGIG (reference sequence). Trimming took off 1 base at V and 4 bases at J, with 11 bases between the two ends. The CDR3 length is 13 residues. CDR3 region: CAWSGVEIYEQYF. CDR3 coding DNA: TGTGCCTGGAGTGGAGTGGAGATTTACGAGCAGTACTTC.

This clonotype was observed a few times. V and J are TRBV6-1 and TRBJ1-1; D unclear. This CDR3 contains 12 residues. The V gene's germline CDR1 is MNHNS and CDR2 SASEGT. V lost 7 bases and J lost 6, with 12 bases in between. CDR3 in DNA: TGTGCCAGCACCCCGCGGTCCGCTGAAGCTTTCTTT. It specifies CASTPRSAEAFF.

The chain couples TRBV12-3 or TRBV12-4 to TRBJ2-7, with D maybe TRBD2 (5 bases). This CDR3 has 12 amino acids. The ends were cut back, 6 bases at V and 7 bases at J, with 13 bases in the middle. The DNA for the CDR3 is TGTGCCAGCAGGAGGGCTGGGCGAGAGCAGTACTTC. It is translated as CASRRAGREQYF.

Only a few counts were recorded for this clonotype. The chain is built from TRBV5-1 and TRBJ2-7, with 7 nucleotides matching TRBD1. Germline assignment: CDR1 SGHRS and CDR2 YFSETQ. The CDR3 runs 15 residues. V shed 0 bases and J 3 bases; nucleotides not matched to a gene: 6. The CDR3: CASSLDSGQNYEQYV. CDR3 bases: TGCGCCAGCAGCTTGGATTCGGGACAGAACTACGAGCAGTACGTC.

This clonotype has only a few counts. The genes are TRBV20-1 and TRBJ2-1, with D hard to call. This CDR3 spans 12 amino acids. CDR1 is DFQATT, CDR2 SNEGSKA, per germline (reference sequence). V was pared by 6 bases and J by 7 bases, with 13 bases between. For the CDR3, the DNA is TGCAGTGCGAAGCGTACGTCGAATGAGCAGTTCTTC. Protein product: CSAKRTSNEQFF.

The J gene is TRBJ2-2, the V gene TRBV29-1; D may be TRBD2 (5 bases). In germline, CDR1 is SQVTM, CDR2 ANQGSEA. The CDR3 sequence is 11 residues long. Trimming left V 7 bases short and J 4 bases short, with 7 bases between. In DNA form, the CDR3 reads TGCAGCGCGGCGGGCACCGGGGAGCTGTTTTTT. Translation gives CSAAGTGELFF.

In this sample, this clonotype turned up many times. The genes are TRBV4-1 and TRBJ2-7, with 8 bases aligning to TRBD2. The CDR3 sequence is 16 residues long. V was clipped by 2 bases and J by 0 bases; unmatched bases: 6. The germline gives CDR1 MGHRA, CDR2 YSYEKL. CDR3 nucleotide sequence: TGCGCCAGCAGCCAAACTAGCGGTAAGGGCTCCTACGAGCAGTACTTC. This codes for CASSQTSGKGSYEQYF.

The chain couples TRBV5-1 to TRBJ2-3, with D possibly called TRBD1 or TRBD2 (5 bases each). Germline V gives CDR1 SGHRS, CDR2 YFSETQ. The CDR3 length is 17 residues. Deletions cut 0 bases from V and 0 bases from J, with 14 bases between. The CDR3 sequence: CASSLEGRATSTDTQYF. Written as DNA, the CDR3 is TGCGCCAGCAGCTTGGAGGGGCGGGCGACTAGCACAGATACGCAGTATTTT.

This clonotype came up a few times. CDR3 nucleotides: TGCAGTGCTAGAGGACAGATGAACACTGAAGCTTTCTTT. This sequence encodes CSARGQMNTEAFF. This chain connects TRBV20-1 to TRBJ1-1; the D gene is possibly TRBD1 (5 bases). This CDR3 has 13 amino acids. Germline V lookup: CDR1 DFQATT, CDR2 SNEGSKA (reference sequence). Deletions cut 1 base from V and 0 bases from J, with 6 bases between.